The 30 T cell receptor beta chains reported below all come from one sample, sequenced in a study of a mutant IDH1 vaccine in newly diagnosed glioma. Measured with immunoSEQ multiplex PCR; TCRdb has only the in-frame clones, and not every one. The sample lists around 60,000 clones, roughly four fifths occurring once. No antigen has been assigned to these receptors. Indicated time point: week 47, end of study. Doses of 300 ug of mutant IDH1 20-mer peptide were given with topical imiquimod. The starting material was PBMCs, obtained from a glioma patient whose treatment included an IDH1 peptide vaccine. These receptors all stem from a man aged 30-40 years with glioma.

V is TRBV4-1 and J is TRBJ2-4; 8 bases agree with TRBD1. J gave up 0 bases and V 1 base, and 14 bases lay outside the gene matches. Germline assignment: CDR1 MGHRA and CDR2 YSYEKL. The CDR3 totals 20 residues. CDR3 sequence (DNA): TGCGCCAGCAGCCAAGCCGGACAGGGCATGAACCTCCTAGCCAAAAACATTCAGTACTTC. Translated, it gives CASSQAGQGMNLLAKNIQYF.

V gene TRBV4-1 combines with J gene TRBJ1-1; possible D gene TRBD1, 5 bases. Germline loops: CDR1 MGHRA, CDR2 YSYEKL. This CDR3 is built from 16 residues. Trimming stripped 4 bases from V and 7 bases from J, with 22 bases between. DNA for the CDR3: TGCGCCAGCAGCCCCTATCCAAGGACAAGCAGGGATGAAGCTTTCTTT. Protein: CASSPYPRTSRDEAFF.

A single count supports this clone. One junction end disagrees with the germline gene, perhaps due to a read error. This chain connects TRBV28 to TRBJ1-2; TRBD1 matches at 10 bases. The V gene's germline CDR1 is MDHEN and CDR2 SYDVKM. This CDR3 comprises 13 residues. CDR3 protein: CASGPGQGYGYTF. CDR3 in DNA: TGCGCCTCGGGGCCGGGACAGGGGTATGGCTACACCTTC.

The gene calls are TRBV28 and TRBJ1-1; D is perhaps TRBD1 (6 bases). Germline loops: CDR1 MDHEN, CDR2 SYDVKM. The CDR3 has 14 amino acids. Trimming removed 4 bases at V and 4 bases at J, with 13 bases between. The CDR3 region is CASSYPKGGTEAFF. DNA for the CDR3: TGTGCCAGCAGTTACCCGAAGGGGGGCACTGAAGCTTTCTTT.

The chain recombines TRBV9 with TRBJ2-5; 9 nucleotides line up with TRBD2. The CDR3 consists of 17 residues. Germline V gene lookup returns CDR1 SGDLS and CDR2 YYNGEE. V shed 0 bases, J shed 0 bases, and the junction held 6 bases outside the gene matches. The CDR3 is CASSVGSGGGDQETQYF. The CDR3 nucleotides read TGTGCCAGCAGCGTAGGATCAGGCGGGGGGGACCAAGAGACCCAGTACTTC. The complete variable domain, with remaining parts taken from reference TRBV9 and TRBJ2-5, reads DSGVTQTPKHLITATGQRVTLRCSPRSGDLSVYWYQQSLDQGLQFLIQYYNGEERAKGNILERFSAQQFPDLHSELNLSSLELGDSALYFCASSVGSGGGDQETQYFGPGTRLLVL.

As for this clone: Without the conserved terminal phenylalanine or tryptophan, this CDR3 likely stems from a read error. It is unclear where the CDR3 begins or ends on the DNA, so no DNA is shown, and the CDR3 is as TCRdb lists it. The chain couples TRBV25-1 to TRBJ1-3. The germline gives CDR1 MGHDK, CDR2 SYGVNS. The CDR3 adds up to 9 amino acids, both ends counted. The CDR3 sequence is CASSEEGGV.

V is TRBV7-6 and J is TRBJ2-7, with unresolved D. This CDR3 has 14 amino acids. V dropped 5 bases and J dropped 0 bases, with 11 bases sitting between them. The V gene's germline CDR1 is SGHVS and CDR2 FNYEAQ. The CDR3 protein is CASSHPPRSYEQYF. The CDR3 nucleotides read TGTGCCAGCAGCCACCCCCCGCGCTCCTACGAGCAGTACTTC.

CDR3: CAISDLQGQPQHF. For the CDR3, the DNA is TGTGCCATCAGTGATCTACAGGGTCAGCCCCAGCATTTT. The genes are TRBV10-3 and TRBJ1-5, with a weak D call TRBD1 (6 bases). The CDR3 loop spans 13 amino acids. Trimming took 3 bases from V and 6 from J, leaving 9 bases between them. In germline, CDR1 is ENHRY, CDR2 SYGVKD.

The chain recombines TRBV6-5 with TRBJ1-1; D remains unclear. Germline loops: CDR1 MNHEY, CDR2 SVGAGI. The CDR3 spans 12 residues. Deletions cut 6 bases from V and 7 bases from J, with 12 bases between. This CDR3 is CASRARPNEAFF. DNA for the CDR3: TGTGCCAGCAGGGCTAGACCGAATGAAGCTTTCTTT.

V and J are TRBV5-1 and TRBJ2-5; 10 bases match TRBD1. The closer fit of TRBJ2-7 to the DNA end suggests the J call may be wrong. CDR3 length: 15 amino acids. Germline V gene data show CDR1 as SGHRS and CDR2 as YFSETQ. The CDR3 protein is CASSIAGTGDYEQYF. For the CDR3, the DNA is TGCGCCAGCAGCATCGCCGGGACAGGGGACTACGAGCAGTACTTC.

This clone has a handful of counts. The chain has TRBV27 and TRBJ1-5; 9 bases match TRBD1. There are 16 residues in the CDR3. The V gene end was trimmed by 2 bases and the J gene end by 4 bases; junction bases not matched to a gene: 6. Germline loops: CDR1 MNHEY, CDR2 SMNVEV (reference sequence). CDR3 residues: CASSLTGGSRNQPQHF. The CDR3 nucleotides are TGTGCCAGCAGTTTAACAGGGGGCTCGAGGAATCAGCCCCAGCATTTT.

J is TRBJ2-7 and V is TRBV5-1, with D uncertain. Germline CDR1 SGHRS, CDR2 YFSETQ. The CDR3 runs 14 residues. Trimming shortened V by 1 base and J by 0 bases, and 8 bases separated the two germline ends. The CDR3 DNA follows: TGCGCCAGCAGCTTGCAGACAAGCTCCTACGAGCAGTACTTC. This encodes CASSLQTSSYEQYF.

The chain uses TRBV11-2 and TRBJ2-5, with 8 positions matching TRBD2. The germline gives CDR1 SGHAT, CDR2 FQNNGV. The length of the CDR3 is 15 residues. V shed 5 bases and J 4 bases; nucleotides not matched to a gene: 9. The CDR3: CASSPKGREGETQYF. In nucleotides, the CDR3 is TGTGCCAGCAGCCCTAAGGGACGGGAGGGAGAGACCCAGTACTTC.

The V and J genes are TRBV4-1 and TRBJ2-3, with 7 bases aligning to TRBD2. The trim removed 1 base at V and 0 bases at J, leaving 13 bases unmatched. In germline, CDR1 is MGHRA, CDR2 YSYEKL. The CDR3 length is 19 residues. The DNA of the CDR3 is TGCGCCAGCAGCCAAGTTTGGGGTCTTAGCGGGTCTAGCACAGATACGCAGTATTTT. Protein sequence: CASSQVWGLSGSSTDTQYF.

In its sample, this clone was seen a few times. The DNA of the CDR3 is TGTGCCAGTTATGTCCGGGGGTTAAGCGTCCCCAAGAACACTGAAGCTTTCTTT. Encoded protein: CASYVRGLSVPKNTEAFF. The chain combines TRBV19 with TRBJ1-1, with a tentative D call TRBD1 (5 bases). The germline gives CDR1 LNHDA, CDR2 SQIVND (reference sequence). This CDR3 is 18 amino acids long. The V end was cut by 8 bases, the J end by 1 base, with 26 bases between.

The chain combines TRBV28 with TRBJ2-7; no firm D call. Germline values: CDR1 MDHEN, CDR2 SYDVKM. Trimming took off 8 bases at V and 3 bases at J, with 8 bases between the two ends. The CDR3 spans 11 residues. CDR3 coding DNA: TGTGCCAGCGGAAGTCTCTACGAGCAGTACTTC. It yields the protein CASGSLYEQYF.

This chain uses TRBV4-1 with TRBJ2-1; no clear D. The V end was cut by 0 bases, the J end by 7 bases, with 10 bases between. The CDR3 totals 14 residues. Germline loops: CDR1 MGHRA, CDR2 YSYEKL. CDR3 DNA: TGCGCCAGCAGCCAAGATGGCTTTGAAAATGAGCAGTTCTTC. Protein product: CASSQDGFENEQFF.

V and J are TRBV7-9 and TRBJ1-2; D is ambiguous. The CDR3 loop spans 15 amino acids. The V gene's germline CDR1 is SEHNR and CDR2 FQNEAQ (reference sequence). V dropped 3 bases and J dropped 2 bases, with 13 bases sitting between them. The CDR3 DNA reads TGTGCCAGCAGCTTCGAGATAGGACGGAACTATGGCTACACCTTC. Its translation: CASSFEIGRNYGYTF.

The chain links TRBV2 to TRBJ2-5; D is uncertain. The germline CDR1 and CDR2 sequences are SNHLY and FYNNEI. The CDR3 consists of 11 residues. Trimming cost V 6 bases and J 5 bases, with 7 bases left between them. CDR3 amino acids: CASRVRETQYF. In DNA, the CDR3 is TGTGCCAGCAGGGTCCGGGAGACCCAGTACTTC. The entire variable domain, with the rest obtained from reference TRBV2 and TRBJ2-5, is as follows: EPEVTQTPSHQVTQMGQEVILRCVPISNHLYFYWYRQILGQKVEFLVSFYNNEISEKSEIFDDQFSVERPDGSNFTLKIRSTKLEDSAMYFCASRVRETQYFGPGTRLLVL.

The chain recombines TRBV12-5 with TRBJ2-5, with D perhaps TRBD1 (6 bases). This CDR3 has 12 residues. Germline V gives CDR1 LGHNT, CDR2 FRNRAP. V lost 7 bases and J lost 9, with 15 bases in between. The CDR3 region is CASARQAQSQYF. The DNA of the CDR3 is TGTGCTAGTGCCCGACAGGCCCAATCCCAGTACTTC.

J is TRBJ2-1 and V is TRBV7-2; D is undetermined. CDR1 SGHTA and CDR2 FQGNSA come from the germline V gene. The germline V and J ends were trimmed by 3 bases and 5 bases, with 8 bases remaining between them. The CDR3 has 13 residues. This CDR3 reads CASSFLGDNEQFF. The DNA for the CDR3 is TGTGCCAGCAGCTTCCTTGGGGACAATGAGCAGTTCTTC.

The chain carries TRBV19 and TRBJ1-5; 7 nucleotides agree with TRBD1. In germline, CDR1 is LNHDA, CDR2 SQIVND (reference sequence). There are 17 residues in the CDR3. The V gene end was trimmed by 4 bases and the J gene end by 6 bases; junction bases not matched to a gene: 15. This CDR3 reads CASSKGAGLMMGQPQHF. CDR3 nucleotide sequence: TGTGCCAGTAGTAAGGGGGCCGGGTTAATGATGGGTCAGCCCCAGCATTTT.

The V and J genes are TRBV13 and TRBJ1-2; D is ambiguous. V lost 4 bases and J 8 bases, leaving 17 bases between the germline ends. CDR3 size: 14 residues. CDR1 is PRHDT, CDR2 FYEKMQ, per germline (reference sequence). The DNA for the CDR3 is TGTGCCAGCAGCTCCCCCCGGGGTACACGGGGCTACACCTTC. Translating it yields CASSSPRGTRGYTF.

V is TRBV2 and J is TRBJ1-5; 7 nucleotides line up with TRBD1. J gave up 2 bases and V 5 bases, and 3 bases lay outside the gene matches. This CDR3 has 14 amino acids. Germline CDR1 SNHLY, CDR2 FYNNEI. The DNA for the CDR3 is TGTGCCAGCAGTCAGGGGGTCGGCAATCAGCCCCAGCATTTT. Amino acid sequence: CASSQGVGNQPQHF.

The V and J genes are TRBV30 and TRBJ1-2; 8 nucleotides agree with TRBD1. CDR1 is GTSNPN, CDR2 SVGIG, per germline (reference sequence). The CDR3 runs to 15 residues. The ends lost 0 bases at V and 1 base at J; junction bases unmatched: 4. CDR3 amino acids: CAWSVHRGINYGYTF. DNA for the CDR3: TGTGCCTGGAGTGTACACAGGGGGATTAACTATGGCTACACCTTC.

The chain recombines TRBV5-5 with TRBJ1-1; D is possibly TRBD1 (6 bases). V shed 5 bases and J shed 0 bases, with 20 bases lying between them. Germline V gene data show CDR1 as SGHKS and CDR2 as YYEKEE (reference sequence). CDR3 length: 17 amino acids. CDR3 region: CASRLGWTALMNTEAFF. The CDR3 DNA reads TGTGCCAGCAGACTGGGATGGACAGCCCTAATGAACACTGAAGCTTTCTTT.

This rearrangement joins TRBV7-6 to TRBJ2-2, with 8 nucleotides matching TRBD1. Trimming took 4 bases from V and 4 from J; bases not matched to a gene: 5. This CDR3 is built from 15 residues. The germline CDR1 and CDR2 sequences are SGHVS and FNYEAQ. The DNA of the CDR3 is TGTGCCAGCAGCTCCACAGGGGGAGGCACCGGGGAGCTGTTTTTT. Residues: CASSSTGGGTGELFF.

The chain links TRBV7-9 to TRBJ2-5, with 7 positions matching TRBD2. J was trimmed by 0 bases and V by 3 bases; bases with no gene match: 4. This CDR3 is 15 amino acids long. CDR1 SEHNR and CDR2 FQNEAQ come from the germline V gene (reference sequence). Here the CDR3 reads CASSLGRADQETQYF. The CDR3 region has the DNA TGTGCCAGCAGCTTGGGGAGGGCCGACCAAGAGACCCAGTACTTC.

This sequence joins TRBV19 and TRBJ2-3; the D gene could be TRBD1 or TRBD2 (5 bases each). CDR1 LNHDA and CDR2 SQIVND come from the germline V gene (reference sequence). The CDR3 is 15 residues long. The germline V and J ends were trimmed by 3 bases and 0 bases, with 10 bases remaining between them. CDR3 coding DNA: TGTGCCAGTAGTATCCGGGGCCTCAGCACAGATACGCAGTATTTT. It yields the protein CASSIRGLSTDTQYF.

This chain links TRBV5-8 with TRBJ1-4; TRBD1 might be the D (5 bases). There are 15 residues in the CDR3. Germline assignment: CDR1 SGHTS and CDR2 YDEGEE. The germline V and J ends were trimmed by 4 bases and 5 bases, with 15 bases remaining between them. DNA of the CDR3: TGTGCCAGCAGCATCCCGGGACGGGGGAATGAAAAACTGTTTTTT. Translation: CASSIPGRGNEKLFF. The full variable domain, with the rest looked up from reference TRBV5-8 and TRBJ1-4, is EAGVTQSPTHLIKTRGQQATLRCSPISGHTSVYWYQQALGLGLQFLLWYDEGEERNRGNFPPRFSGRQFPNYSSELNVNALELEDSALYLCASSIPGRGNEKLFFGSGTQLSVL.